These 5 T cell receptor beta chains came from one sample sequenced in a study of cytomegalovirus exposure and HLA in healthy donors. PCR involved 60 Vbeta and 13 Jbeta primers. Sequenced by immunoSEQ multiplex PCR; TCRdb stores in-frame clones only, minus some. The sample has tens of thousands of clones; almost 75% are singletons. Sequencing used PBMCs. These receptors were obtained from a man aged 45-65 years in good health and CMV-seronegative.

The chain carries TRBV12-5 and TRBJ1-4, with a tentative D call TRBD1 (5 bases). V was cut by 1 base and J by 8 bases, with 11 bases left in between. Per the germline V gene, CDR1 is LGHNT and CDR2 is FRNRAP. This CDR3 spans 14 amino acids. CDR3 in amino acids: CASGLGQNQEKLFF. Written as DNA, the CDR3 is TGTGCTAGTGGTTTGGGACAGAACCAAGAAAAACTGTTTTTT.

The chain combines TRBV6-1 with TRBJ1-2; D perhaps matches TRBD1 (5 bases). The length of the CDR3 is 12 residues. V gave up 8 bases and J gave up 4 bases, with 11 bases separating them. CDR1 is MNHNS, CDR2 SASEGT, per germline. CDR3 in DNA: TGTGCCAGCGGAGGGGCCAGCTATGGCTACACCTTC. Amino acids: CASGGASYGYTF.

As for this clone: Distinct nucleotide sequences in the sample also encode this CDR3. The rearrangement links TRBV2 to TRBJ1-2, with TRBD1 as a possible D gene (5 bases). Trimming pared 0 bases from V and 3 bases from J, leaving 11 bases between. The V gene's germline CDR1 is SNHLY and CDR2 FYNNEI. This CDR3 is 15 amino acids long. Written as DNA, the CDR3 is TGTGCCAGCAGTGAAGCCTTGGGGGGACACTATGGCTACACCTTC. Encoded protein: CASSEALGGHYGYTF. The full variable domain, in which reference TRBV2 and TRBJ1-2 provide the parts outside the CDR3, is EPEVTQTPSHQVTQMGQEVILRCVPISNHLYFYWYRQILGQKVEFLVSFYNNEISEKSEIFDDQFSVERPDGSNFTLKIRSTKLEDSAMYFCASSEALGGHYGYTFGSGTRLTVV.

DNA for the CDR3: TGTGCCAGTAGTCGAGCAGGGAAGAACACTGAAGCTTTCTTT. This gives the protein CASSRAGKNTEAFF. The V call is TRBV19, the J call TRBJ1-1, with a weak D call TRBD1 (5 bases). Germline V lookup: CDR1 LNHDA, CDR2 SQIVND (reference sequence). The CDR3 consists of 14 residues. The V gene lost 5 bases and the J gene lost 1 base, with 11 bases spanning the gap.

CDR3 sequence (DNA): TGTGCCAGCAGTCCAAGGGACAGCCTGAACACTGAAGCTTTCTTT. Protein product: CASSPRDSLNTEAFF. V gene TRBV27 combines with J gene TRBJ1-1, with 7 bases identical to TRBD1. Germline V gene lookup returns CDR1 MNHEY and CDR2 SMNVEV (reference sequence). After removal of 5 bases from V and 0 bases from J, the junction contained 6 bases not matched to a gene. This CDR3 is built from 15 residues.